This TCR beta chain comes out of a study of cytomegalovirus exposure and HLA in healthy donors. In the study overall: About 79 million unique TCRs from HLA-typed donors were held in an early data release. General study findings and limits: Per published accounts, TCR beta sequences correctly predicted the HLA-A and HLA-B alleles of most subjects. Association of about 17,000 TCR beta sequences with HLA alleles was found at 0.05 false discovery rate in a later analysis.

A word on this clone: The antigen remains unidentified.

A multiplex PCR was run with 60 Vbeta primers and 13 Jbeta primers. Assay: immunoSEQ multiplex PCR; the TCRdb copy retains only in-frame clones and omits some. The sample has some 110,000 clones; approximately 80% are singletons. V lost 2 bases and J 2 bases, leaving 9 bases between the germline ends. This CDR3 contains 14 residues. In germline, CDR1 is SGHAT, CDR2 FQNNGV. The genes are TRBV11-2 and TRBJ2-5; tentative D call: TRBD2 (5 bases). The sample comprised PBMCs. This sequence was found in a man in his forties in good health and CMV-seronegative. The CDR3 is CASSLSGKQETQYF. The CDR3 DNA reads TGTGCCAGCAGCTTATCGGGGAAGCAAGAGACCCAGTACTTC.